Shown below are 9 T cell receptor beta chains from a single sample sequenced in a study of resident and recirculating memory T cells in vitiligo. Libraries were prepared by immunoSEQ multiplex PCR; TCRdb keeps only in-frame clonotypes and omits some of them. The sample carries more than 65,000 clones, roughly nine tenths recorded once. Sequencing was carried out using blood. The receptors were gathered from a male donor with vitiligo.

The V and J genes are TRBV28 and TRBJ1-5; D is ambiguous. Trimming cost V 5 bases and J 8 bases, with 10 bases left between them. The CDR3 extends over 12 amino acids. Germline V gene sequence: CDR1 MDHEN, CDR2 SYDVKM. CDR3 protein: CASSAGFEPQHF. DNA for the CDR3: TGTGCCAGCAGTGCGGGGTTTGAGCCCCAGCATTTT.

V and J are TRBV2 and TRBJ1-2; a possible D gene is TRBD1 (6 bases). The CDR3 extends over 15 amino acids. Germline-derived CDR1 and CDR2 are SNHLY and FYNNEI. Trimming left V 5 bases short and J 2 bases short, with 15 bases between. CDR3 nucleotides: TGTGCCAGCAGTCCGGACAGAGCAAGAAACTATGGCTACACCTTC. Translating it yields CASSPDRARNYGYTF.

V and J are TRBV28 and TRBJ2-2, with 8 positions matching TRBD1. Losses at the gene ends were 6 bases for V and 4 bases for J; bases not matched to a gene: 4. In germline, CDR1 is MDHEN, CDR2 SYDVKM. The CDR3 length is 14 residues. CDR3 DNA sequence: TGTGCCAGCAGGACGGACAGGGTCACCGGGGAGCTGTTTTTT. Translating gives CASRTDRVTGELFF.

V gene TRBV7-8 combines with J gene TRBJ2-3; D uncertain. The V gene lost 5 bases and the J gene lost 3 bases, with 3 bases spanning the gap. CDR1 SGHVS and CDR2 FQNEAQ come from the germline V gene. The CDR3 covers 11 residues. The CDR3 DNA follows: TGTGCCAGCAGCGAGACAGATACGCAGTATTTT. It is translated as CASSETDTQYF.

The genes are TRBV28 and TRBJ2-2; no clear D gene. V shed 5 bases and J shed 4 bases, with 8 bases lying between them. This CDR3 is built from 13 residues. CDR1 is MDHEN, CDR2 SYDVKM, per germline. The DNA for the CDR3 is TGTGCCAGCAGTCCCGGTGGCACCGGGGAGCTGTTTTTT. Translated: CASSPGGTGELFF. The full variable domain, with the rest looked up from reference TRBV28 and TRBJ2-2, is DVKVTQSSRYLVKRTGEKVFLECVQDMDHENMFWYRQDPGLGLRLIYFSYDVKMKEKGDIPEGYSVSREKKERFSLILESASTNQTSMYLCASSPGGTGELFFGEGSRLTVL.

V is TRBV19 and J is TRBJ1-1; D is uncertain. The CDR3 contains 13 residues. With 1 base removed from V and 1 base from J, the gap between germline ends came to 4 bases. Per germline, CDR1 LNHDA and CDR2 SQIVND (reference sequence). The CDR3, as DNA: TGTGCCAGTAGTATAGCCCGGAACACTGAAGCTTTCTTT. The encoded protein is CASSIARNTEAFF.

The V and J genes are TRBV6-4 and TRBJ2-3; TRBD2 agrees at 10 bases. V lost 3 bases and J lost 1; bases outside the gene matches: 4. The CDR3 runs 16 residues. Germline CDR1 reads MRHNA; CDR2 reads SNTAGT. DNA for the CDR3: TGTGCCAGCAGTGAAGCCGGGACTAGCGGCACAGATACGCAGTATTTT. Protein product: CASSEAGTSGTDTQYF.

CDR3 in DNA: TGTGCCAGCAGCCCGCCGGTAGGGACTAGGCCGGGAAGCTCCTACAATGAGCAGTTCTTC. Protein: CASSPPVGTRPGSSYNEQFF. The V and J genes are TRBV14 and TRBJ2-1; 8 bases agree with TRBD2. The V gene end was trimmed by 4 bases and the J gene end by 0 bases; junction bases not matched to a gene: 17. CDR1 SGHDN and CDR2 FVKESK come from the germline V gene. The CDR3 consists of 20 residues. The full variable domain, with the rest looked up from reference TRBV14 and TRBJ2-1, is EAGVTQFPSHSVIEKGQTVTLRCDPISGHDNLYWYRRVMGKEIKFLLHFVKESKQDESGMPNNRFLAERTGGTYSTLKVQPAELEDSGVYFCASSPPVGTRPGSSYNEQFFGPGTRLTVL.

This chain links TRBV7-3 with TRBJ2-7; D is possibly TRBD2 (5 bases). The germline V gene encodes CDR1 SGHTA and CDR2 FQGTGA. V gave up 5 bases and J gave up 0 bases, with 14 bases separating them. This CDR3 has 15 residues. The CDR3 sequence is CASSVAGGLSYEQYF. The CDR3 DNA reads TGTGCCAGCAGCGTGGCAGGTGGACTCTCCTACGAGCAGTACTTC.